Shown below are 25 T cell receptor beta chains from a single sample sequenced in a study of T cells in Graves' hyperthyroidism and ophthalmopathy. The investigators amplified TCR beta CDR3 regions from RNA transcripts. First-round RT-PCR of the TCR CDR3 relied on the HTBI primer set. TCRdb itself ran the multiplex PCR reads through MiXCR, one entry per CDR3 protein. The sample contains about 720,000 distinct CDR3 sequences, around 17% of which appear only once. Sequencing used blood. The receptor source for this set is a man aged 18-30 years with Graves' hyperthyroidism.

There are many counts of this clonotype. The gene calls are TRBV7-9 and TRBJ2-3; no clear D gene. Trimming left V 6 bases short and J 5 bases short, with 12 bases between. Germline V gives CDR1 SEHNR, CDR2 FQNEAQ (reference sequence). The CDR3 has 13 residues. CDR3 sequence: CASSRRTGDTQYF. CDR3 bases: TGTGCCAGCAGTAGAAGGACCGGAGATACGCAGTATTTT.

This clonotype came up many times. V gene TRBV27 combines with J gene TRBJ2-7; TRBD2 is a possible D gene (5 bases). CDR1 and CDR2 from the germline V gene are MNHEY and SMNVEV (reference sequence). The CDR3 spans 14 residues. The V and J ends lost 4 bases and 1 base respectively, with 11 bases between them. CDR3 amino acids: CASSSLGNSYEQYF. The CDR3 nucleotides are TGTGCCAGCAGTTCTCTCGGGAATTCCTACGAGCAGTACTTC.

The CDR3 loop is CSAPPIAGDSYNEQFF. In nucleotides, the CDR3 is TGCAGTGCCCCGCCTATAGCGGGAGACTCCTACAATGAGCAGTTCTTC. V and J are TRBV20-1 and TRBJ2-1; 9 nucleotides match TRBD2. Germline lookup yields CDR1 DFQATT and CDR2 SNEGSKA (reference sequence). The CDR3 runs 16 residues. V dropped 6 bases and J dropped 0; count of bases not matched to a gene: 9.

This rearrangement joins TRBV29-1 to TRBJ2-3; the D is unclear. The CDR3 is 14 residues long. V lost 1 base and J lost 2, with 10 bases in between. Germline V gives CDR1 SQVTM, CDR2 ANQGSEA. CDR3 bases: TGCAGCGTTGAAGGCCGATCCTCCACAGATACGCAGTATTTT. Protein product: CSVEGRSSTDTQYF.

This chain links TRBV29-1 with TRBJ1-2; D gene unclear. CDR1 is SQVTM, CDR2 ANQGSEA, per germline. The CDR3 runs 12 residues. The V gene lost 6 bases and the J gene lost 4 bases, with 12 bases spanning the gap. CDR3 sequence reads: CSVADFSYGYTF. The CDR3 region has the DNA TGCAGCGTCGCTGACTTTTCCTATGGCTACACCTTC.

This clonotype was detected a few times. The V and J genes are TRBV29-1 and TRBJ2-2; D perhaps matches TRBD1 (5 bases). Germline V gene sequence: CDR1 SQVTM, CDR2 ANQGSEA. V lost 0 bases and J lost 2, with 10 bases in between. CDR3 size: 15 residues. The CDR3 region has the DNA TGCAGCGTTGAAGATGGCAGGGATAACACCGGGGAGCTGTTTTTT. Its translation: CSVEDGRDNTGELFF.

The CDR3 loop reads CAERGLAREQFF. The CDR3, as DNA: TGTGCCGAACGGGGACTAGCACGTGAGCAGTTCTTC. The chain employs TRBV7-9 and TRBJ2-1, with 9 bases matching TRBD2. The trim removed 11 bases at V and 9 bases at J, leaving 8 bases unmatched. The length of the CDR3 is 12 residues. Germline V gene data show CDR1 as SEHNR and CDR2 as FQNEAQ (reference sequence).

This clonotype was found a few times. J is TRBJ2-1 and V is TRBV20-1; TRBD1 matches 7 bases. The germline CDR1 and CDR2 sequences are DFQATT and SNEGSKA (reference sequence). The V and J ends lost 6 bases and 4 bases, in that order; junction bases with no gene match: 6. The CDR3 is 13 amino acids. The CDR3 region is CSAYGTVYNEQFF. Written as DNA, the CDR3 is TGCAGTGCGTATGGGACAGTTTACAATGAGCAGTTCTTC.

In this sample, this clonotype turned up many times. The rearrangement joins TRBV20-1 to TRBJ2-3; possible D gene TRBD2, 6 bases. Per germline, CDR1 DFQATT and CDR2 SNEGSKA (reference sequence). With 5 bases removed from V and 2 bases from J, the gap between germline ends came to 11 bases. This CDR3 has 13 residues. The CDR3 nucleotides read TGCAGTGCTGATGGGAGGTCCACAGATACGCAGTATTTT. It translates to CSADGRSTDTQYF.

This clonotype showed up many times. The rearrangement uses TRBV20-1 and TRBJ2-1; D might be TRBD2 (5 bases). The V gene's germline CDR1 is DFQATT and CDR2 SNEGSKA (reference sequence). V was trimmed by 0 bases and J by 6 bases, leaving 12 bases between them. This CDR3 is 14 amino acids long. CDR3 loop: CSARDPGKGNEQFF. CDR3 in DNA: TGCAGTGCTAGAGATCCGGGGAAGGGCAATGAGCAGTTCTTC.

This clonotype was counted ten times or more. The chain uses TRBV6-1 and TRBJ1-1, with TRBD1 matching 7 bases. The CDR3 contains 14 residues. The germline V gene has CDR1 MNHNS and CDR2 SASEGT. V shed 3 bases, J shed 6 bases, and the junction held 7 bases outside the gene matches. This CDR3 is CASSDPTGKAEAFF. Here the CDR3 DNA reads TGTGCCAGCAGTGACCCGACAGGGAAGGCTGAAGCTTTCTTT.

In its sample, this clonotype was seen many times. J is TRBJ2-7 and V is TRBV2; 7 bases align to TRBD2. CDR1 is SNHLY, CDR2 FYNNEI, per germline. This CDR3 has 15 amino acids. V shed 7 bases, J shed 2 bases, and the junction held 11 bases outside the gene matches. The CDR3 loop is CASTAGASGAYEQYF. The CDR3 DNA is TGTGCCAGCACCGCTGGGGCAAGCGGGGCCTACGAGCAGTACTTC. The variable domain in full, with the rest retrieved from reference TRBV2 and TRBJ2-7, is EPEVTQTPSHQVTQMGQEVILRCVPISNHLYFYWYRQILGQKVEFLVSFYNNEISEKSEIFDDQFSVERPDGSNFTLKIRSTKLEDSAMYFCASTAGASGAYEQYFGPGTRLTVT.

The CDR3 protein is CASTLGRYEQYF. For the CDR3, the DNA is TGTGCCTCCACCCTAGGACGCTACGAGCAGTACTTC. The chain uses TRBV30 and TRBJ2-7; unclear D gene. CDR3 length: 12 amino acids. V gave up 7 bases and J gave up 3 bases, with 13 bases separating them. From germline, CDR1 is GTSNPN and CDR2 SVGIG (reference sequence).

In DNA form, the CDR3 reads TGTGCCAGCAGCTTAGCTGACGCATCCTACGAGCAGTACTTC. Residues: CASSLADASYEQYF. The chain links TRBV7-9 to TRBJ2-7; D is unresolved. The germline V and J ends were trimmed by 0 bases and 1 base, with 7 bases remaining between them. This CDR3 is 14 amino acids long. CDR1 is SEHNR and CDR2 is FQNEAQ in the germline V gene (reference sequence).

The rearrangement joins TRBV6-6 to TRBJ1-5; D is ambiguous. Germline V CDR1 and CDR2: MNHNY, SVGAGI (reference sequence). This CDR3 has 15 amino acids. V gave up 0 bases and J gave up 3 bases, with 9 bases separating them. The CDR3 sequence: CASSYSTRFNQPQHF. The CDR3 nucleotides are TGTGCCAGCAGTTACTCGACCCGGTTCAATCAGCCCCAGCATTTT.

This clonotype was detected a few times. The V gene is TRBV29-1, the J gene TRBJ1-2; 7 positions match TRBD1. The CDR3 length is 13 residues. In germline, CDR1 is SQVTM, CDR2 ANQGSEA. Trimming removed 5 bases from V and 4 bases from J; junction bases left unmatched: 7. This CDR3 is CSVTGEEGYGYTF. The CDR3, as DNA: TGCAGCGTTACAGGGGAAGAGGGCTATGGCTACACCTTC.

This clonotype was recorded a few times. This chain connects TRBV3-1 to TRBJ2-1; TRBD2 matches 11 bases. This CDR3 has 18 residues. Germline CDR1 and CDR2: LGHDT and YNNKEL (reference sequence). V shed 4 bases, J shed 8 bases, and the junction held 16 bases outside the gene matches. The CDR3 loop is CASSPGTSGRGPRDEQFF. The CDR3 DNA is TGTGCCAGCAGCCCTGGGACTAGCGGAAGGGGGCCGCGGGATGAGCAGTTCTTC.

This clonotype was seen a handful of times. This chain links TRBV27 with TRBJ2-5; D gene ambiguous. Germline V gene data show CDR1 as MNHEY and CDR2 as SMNVEV (reference sequence). CDR3 length: 13 residues. V was cut by 0 bases and J by 4 bases, with 6 bases left in between. The CDR3 DNA follows: TGTGCCAGCAGTTTATCGATTCGAGAGACCCAGTACTTC. It encodes CASSLSIRETQYF.

The genes are TRBV19 and TRBJ1-2; 8 bases fit TRBD1. Per germline, CDR1 LNHDA and CDR2 SQIVND (reference sequence). The CDR3 sequence is 15 residues long. With 6 bases clipped from V and 4 bases from J, the junction kept 10 bases outside the gene matches. The chain's CDR3 is CASSERGQAVYGYTF. CDR3 in DNA: TGTGCCAGTAGCGAACGGGGACAGGCAGTCTATGGCTACACCTTC.

This clonotype has more than one count but fewer than ten. The V call is TRBV7-2, the J call TRBJ1-3; TRBD1 matches 7 bases. The CDR3 is 14 residues long. V gave up 5 bases and J gave up 2 bases; unmatched junction bases: 3. Germline values: CDR1 SGHTA, CDR2 FQGNSA. The chain's CDR3 is CASSTDRAGNTIYF. DNA for the CDR3: TGTGCCAGCAGCACCGACAGGGCTGGAAACACCATATATTTT. The full variable domain, its missing parts supplied by reference TRBV7-2 and TRBJ1-3, is GAGVSQSPSNKVTEKGKDVELRCDPISGHTALYWYRQSLGQGLEFLIYFQGNSAPDKSGLPSDRFSAERTGGSVSTLTIQRTQQEDSAVYLCASSTDRAGNTIYFGEGSWLTVV.

In this sample, this clonotype turned up many times. The chain couples TRBV28 to TRBJ2-7; TRBD2 matches at 9 bases. Germline CDR1 reads MDHEN; CDR2 reads SYDVKM. Unmatched junction bases numbered 15, after V lost 6 bases and J lost 3 bases. The CDR3 loop spans 17 amino acids. CDR3 region: CASRPPQGWREGYEQYF. As DNA, the CDR3 is TGTGCCAGCAGGCCACCGCAAGGTTGGCGGGAGGGCTACGAGCAGTACTTC.

This clonotype was observed at least ten times. This chain joins TRBV25-1 and TRBJ2-1, with D maybe TRBD2 (6 bases). Trimming stripped 4 bases from V and 8 bases from J, with 15 bases between. The CDR3 covers 14 residues. Germline values: CDR1 MGHDK, CDR2 SYGVNS. The CDR3 sequence: CASSAGSALDEQFF. Here the CDR3 DNA reads TGTGCCAGCAGTGCCGGGAGTGCGCTGGATGAGCAGTTCTTC.

This clonotype was counted a few times. The chain employs TRBV24-1 and TRBJ2-1; no clear D gene. The germline V gene encodes CDR1 KGHDR and CDR2 SFDVKD. The CDR3 consists of 13 residues. Between the trimmed V and J ends, which lost 6 bases and 5 bases, there was a span of 10 bases. The CDR3 bases are TGTGCCACCAGTCACTCCTGGCACAATGAGCAGTTCTTC. Amino acids: CATSHSWHNEQFF.

This clonotype came up a few times. V and J are TRBV20-1 and TRBJ1-1; 12 bases align to TRBD1. V shed 6 bases, J shed 2 bases, and the junction held 13 bases outside the gene matches. The V gene's germline CDR1 is DFQATT and CDR2 SNEGSKA (reference sequence). The length of the CDR3 is 17 residues. The CDR3 spells CSAPAGGTGGFNTEAFF. The CDR3 nucleotides are TGCAGTGCGCCCGCGGGTGGGACAGGGGGCTTTAACACTGAAGCTTTCTTT.

The table lists this clonotype with a few counts. This sequence joins TRBV7-9 and TRBJ1-2, with no clear D. V was trimmed by 5 bases and J by 8 bases, leaving 12 bases between them. The CDR3 loop spans 12 amino acids. Germline V gene data show CDR1 as SEHNR and CDR2 as FQNEAQ (reference sequence). The CDR3 DNA follows: TGTGCCAGCAGCCCCCCAATTGGAGGCTACACCTTC. Translated, it gives CASSPPIGGYTF.